This entry features one T cell receptor (beta chain) sequence. Antigen: not known. Profiling relied on immunoSEQ multiplex PCR, and the TCRdb table lists in-frame clones only, not all of them. Counted here are more than 140,000 clones, roughly 91% occurring once; the ten biggest clones make up around 3.4%. This sample was included in a study of cytomegalovirus exposure and HLA in healthy donors. Study-wide findings and caveats: The CMV antigen specificity of a few CMV-associated chains was confirmed through in vitro analysis.

The validation cohort, a group of more than 100 subjects, included the donors and was separate from the approximately 700-subject first cohort. The germline gives CDR1 LGHNA, CDR2 YNFKEQ. CDR3 length: 16 residues. The junction had 9 bases not matched to a gene; V was cut back by 0 bases and J by 8 bases. This rearrangement joins TRBV4-2 to TRBJ2-2; TRBD2 agrees at 7 bases. This sequence originates from a woman under 30 in good health and CMV-seropositive. The sequenced material came from PBMCs. This chain's CDR3 is CASSQDGLAALGELFF. CDR3 sequence (DNA): TGTGCCAGCAGCCAAGATGGGCTAGCGGCCCTGGGGGAGCTGTTTTTT.